This T cell receptor (beta chain) was captured by sequencing in a study of cytomegalovirus exposure and HLA in healthy donors. Study-wide points: Across donors, sequencing depth was assumed by presence/absence analyses to be roughly uniform. The authors enumerated over 150 TCR beta chains as linked to cytomegalovirus. The dataset shows that most TCR sequences were rare, while some public TCRs occurred in many donors.

The CDR3 consists of 13 residues. Germline V gene lookup returns CDR1 ENHRY and CDR2 SYGVKD. V dropped 1 base and J dropped 8 bases, with 11 bases sitting between them. With regard to this clone: Its target is unknown.

PCR amplification relied on 60 Vbeta primers (plus 13 Jbeta primers). TCRdb's copy holds only in-frame clones and misses some; the assay was immunoSEQ multiplex PCR. There are approximately 160,000 clones in the sample; just under 80% occur only once, and 1% lies in the top ten. Sequencing was performed on PBMCs. The sequence was obtained from a woman aged 50 to 60 in good health and CMV-seropositive. The genes are TRBV10-3 and TRBJ1-2; D gene unclear. CDR3 residues: CAISEWAGKGYTF. The CDR3 region has the DNA TGTGCCATCAGTGAGTGGGCAGGAAAAGGCTACACCTTC.